This passage covers 13 T cell receptor beta chains from one sample sequenced in a study of CD4+ T cells in melanoma. Generated by immunoSEQ multiplex PCR, the TCRdb table keeps only in-frame clones and is missing some. Counted here are approximately 9,900 clones, 55% to 75% occurring once; the ten biggest clones make up 15% to 20%. Sequencing was performed on cells from a culture (not recorded whether cultured in vitro). The origin of the receptors is a human donor with melanoma.

V is TRBV6-1 and J is TRBJ1-5; D unclear. With 6 bases removed from V and 2 bases from J, the gap between germline ends came to 11 bases. Germline V CDR1 and CDR2: MNHNS, SASEGT. The CDR3 contains 14 residues. The CDR3 loop is CASSPERRNQPQHF. In DNA form, the CDR3 reads TGTGCCAGCAGCCCGGAGAGGCGCAATCAGCCCCAGCATTTT.

The chain combines TRBV14 with TRBJ2-5; the D gene is possibly TRBD2 (6 bases). This CDR3 is 13 amino acids long. V was clipped by 4 bases and J by 1 base, with 7 bases between them. Germline V CDR1 and CDR2: SGHDN, FVKESK. In DNA, the CDR3 is TGTGCCAGCAGCCTGGGACTCCAAGAGACCCAGTACTTC. This encodes CASSLGLQETQYF.

The chain couples TRBV19 to TRBJ2-4; 11 bases match TRBD2. The germline gives CDR1 LNHDA, CDR2 SQIVND (reference sequence). V trimming: 6 bases; J trimming: 3 bases; junction bases outside the gene matches: 7. The CDR3 covers 16 residues. The CDR3 DNA reads as TGTGCCAGTAGGAAACTAGCGGGGGACGTCAAAAACATTCAGTACTTC. Amino acids: CASRKLAGDVKNIQYF.

The J gene is TRBJ1-2, the V gene TRBV18, with 7 nucleotides matching TRBD1. The CDR3 spans 16 residues. CDR1 and CDR2 from the germline V gene are KGHSH and LQKENI. V was clipped by 2 bases and J by 0 bases; unmatched bases: 6. CDR3 region: CASSPGTAPANYGYTF. CDR3 DNA: TGTGCCAGCTCACCAGGGACAGCTCCTGCTAACTATGGCTACACCTTC.

The V gene is TRBV2, the J gene TRBJ1-2; weak D call: TRBD1 (5 bases). CDR1 is SNHLY and CDR2 is FYNNEI in the germline V gene. V gave up 11 bases and J gave up 4 bases, with 17 bases separating them. This CDR3 is built from 13 residues. In nucleotides, the CDR3 is TGTGCCGCGAGAGGGGCCAAAAGCTATGGCTACACCTTC. This sequence encodes CAARGAKSYGYTF.

This clone was counted a few times. The genes are TRBV4-1 and TRBJ2-2; 9 bases agree with TRBD1. The germline CDR1 and CDR2 sequences are MGHRA and YSYEKL. This CDR3 is 17 amino acids long. The V and J ends lost 2 bases and 4 bases, in that order; junction bases with no gene match: 8. CDR3 sequence (DNA): TGCGCCAGCAGCCAAAATAAACCGGGACAGGGCACCGGGGAGCTGTTTTTT. Translated, it gives CASSQNKPGQGTGELFF.

The count of this clone is one. The chain employs TRBV6-1 and TRBJ2-5, with D possibly TRBD1 on 5 matching bases. V was cut by 10 bases and J by 0 bases, with 9 bases left in between. The CDR3 is 12 amino acids. The germline V gene encodes CDR1 MNHNS and CDR2 SASEGT. The DNA for the CDR3 is TGTGCCACAAGGGGTAACCAAGAGACCCAGTACTTC. Protein product: CATRGNQETQYF.

This sequence joins TRBV6-5 and TRBJ2-4; D remains ambiguous. With 6 bases removed from V and 8 bases from J, the gap between germline ends came to 11 bases. There are 12 residues in the CDR3. From germline, CDR1 is MNHEY and CDR2 SVGAGI. For the CDR3, the DNA is TGTGCCAGCAGCCTTCATAGGGACATTCAGTACTTC. Its protein is CASSLHRDIQYF.

This clone was counted once. CDR3 DNA sequence: TGTGCCAGCAGCGCCCGCAGTGGGGGCCGTGGCACAGATACGCAGTATTTT. It translates to CASSARSGGRGTDTQYF. The rearrangement links TRBV9 to TRBJ2-3; D is perhaps TRBD1 (6 bases). Per germline, CDR1 SGDLS and CDR2 YYNGEE. The length of the CDR3 is 17 residues. Trimming pared 3 bases from V and 1 base from J, leaving 18 bases between.

V usage is TRBV4-1 and J usage is TRBJ2-7, with D unclear. V was trimmed by 6 bases and J by 1 base, leaving 19 bases between them. The V gene's germline CDR1 is MGHRA and CDR2 YSYEKL. The CDR3 runs 16 residues. This chain's CDR3 is CASRSVWGLGSYEQYF. Written as DNA, the CDR3 is TGCGCCAGCAGATCAGTATGGGGATTAGGATCCTACGAGCAGTACTTC.

The genes are TRBV6-1 and TRBJ2-1; 9 bases are shared with TRBD1. The CDR3 is 15 amino acids. V was clipped by 8 bases and J by 4 bases; unmatched bases: 9. Germline V gene sequence: CDR1 MNHNS, CDR2 SASEGT. CDR3 loop: CASGNRGLGYNEQFF. The CDR3 DNA reads as TGTGCCAGCGGGAACAGGGGGCTAGGGTACAATGAGCAGTTCTTC.

The chain has TRBV2 and TRBJ2-5, with a weak D call TRBD1 (7 bases). The length of the CDR3 is 14 residues. The germline V gene encodes CDR1 SNHLY and CDR2 FYNNEI. Trimming pared 6 bases from V and 4 bases from J, leaving 15 bases between. CDR3 protein: CASRPSQGGETQYF. For the CDR3, the DNA is TGTGCCAGCAGGCCGTCGCAGGGGGGAGAGACCCAGTACTTC.

V gene TRBV9 combines with J gene TRBJ2-2; 8 positions agree with TRBD1. Germline lookup yields CDR1 SGDLS and CDR2 YYNGEE. Trimming cost V 8 bases and J 7 bases; bases outside gene matches: 13. The CDR3 extends over 15 amino acids. CDR3 loop: CASNPPRGLGGELFF. Here the CDR3 DNA reads TGTGCCAGTAACCCGCCCAGGGGGCTCGGCGGGGAGCTGTTTTTT.